This T cell receptor beta chain derives from a study of T cell changes during pregnancy in multiple sclerosis. Using immunoSEQ multiplex PCR, the repertoire was profiled, and TCRdb retains in-frame clones only, with some absent. The profile shows some 48,000 clones, 85% to 90% of them singletons. V shed 7 bases and J shed 3 bases, with 13 bases lying between them. The CDR3 runs 13 residues. Germline-derived CDR1 and CDR2 are SNHLY and FYNNEI. The J gene is TRBJ2-7, the V gene TRBV2, with D hard to call. The sequence was collected from a female donor with multiple sclerosis, enrolled in a pregnancy study. The specimen was CD8+ T cells from peripheral blood mononuclear cells, collected in the second trimester of pregnancy. The CDR3 loop reads CASTLTPGYEQYF. The CDR3 nucleotides are TGTGCCAGCACTCTGACCCCGGGCTACGAGCAGTACTTC. Drawing the rest from reference TRBV2 and TRBJ2-7, the complete variable domain is EPEVTQTPSHQVTQMGQEVILRCVPISNHLYFYWYRQILGQKVEFLVSFYNNEISEKSEIFDDQFSVERPDGSNFTLKIRSTKLEDSAMYFCASTLTPGYEQYFGPGTRLTVT.